One and the same sample provided the 22 T cell receptor beta chains below, sequenced in a study of T cells in Graves' hyperthyroidism and ophthalmopathy. The TCR beta CDR3 regions underwent amplification using RNA transcripts as the source. When the TCR CDR3 underwent first-round RT-PCR, the HTBI primer set was used. TCRdb recomputed calls from the multiplex PCR reads with MiXCR, one row per CDR3 protein. The table records hundreds of thousands of distinct CDR3 sequences, just over 35% of them present only once. Sequenced sample: blood. These receptors were taken from a woman aged 40 to 50 with Graves' hyperthyroidism.

For this clonotype: The junction departs from germline at one end; a sequencing error may be responsible. The CDR3 reads CASSLGNEYERYF. CDR3 bases: TGTGCCAGCAGTTTGGGTAACGAGTACGAGCGGTACTTC. V usage is TRBV12-3 or TRBV12-4 and J usage is TRBJ2-7; unclear D gene. CDR3 length equals 13 residues.

The chain combines TRBV19 with TRBJ1-1, with 7 bases lining up with TRBD1. This CDR3 spans 14 amino acids. The V segment lost 5 bases and the J segment 8 bases; nucleotides outside the gene matches: 11. CDR1 is LNHDA, CDR2 SQIVND, per germline (reference sequence). This CDR3 reads CASSQARGATEAFF. Written as DNA, the CDR3 is TGTGCCAGTAGTCAGGCCAGGGGGGCCACCGAAGCTTTCTTT.

About this clonotype: Possible read error: a much larger clone is one base away. This is likely a read error, given that the CDR3 carries no conserved phenylalanine or tryptophan at its end. The limits of the CDR3 on the DNA are not certain, so only TCRdb's listed CDR3 is given. The CDR3 here is CAGSPGTS. The chain links TRBV7-2 to TRBJ2-6; the table gives TRBD1 as D, unverified against the DNA. The CDR3 has 8 residues if both end residues are counted. Germline CDR1 is SGHTA and CDR2 is FQGNSA.

The chain joins TRBV7-9 to TRBJ2-5; TRBD2 matches at 7 bases. The germline CDR1 and CDR2 sequences are SEHNR and FQNEAQ (reference sequence). The J segment lost 5 bases and the V segment lost 5 bases, leaving 14 bases of the junction unmatched. The CDR3 is 16 amino acids. The CDR3 DNA follows: TGTGCCAGCAGCCCAATGGGGGAGGGCGTTCCGGAGACCCAGTACTTC. Its protein product is CASSPMGEGVPETQYF.

A few counts support this clonotype. The rearrangement links TRBV19 to TRBJ1-5, with 12 bases matching TRBD1. Trimming took 6 bases from V and 6 from J; bases not matched to a gene: 6. Germline values: CDR1 LNHDA, CDR2 SQIVND (reference sequence). The CDR3 loop spans 15 amino acids. DNA of the CDR3: TGTGCCAGTAGGGGGACAGGGGGCACGGCTCAGCCCCAGCATTTT. Its translation is CASRGTGGTAQPQHF.

This chain links TRBV19 with TRBJ1-2; D unclear. Looked up from germline, CDR1 is LNHDA and CDR2 is SQIVND (reference sequence). The CDR3 extends over 14 amino acids. Trimming shortened V by 2 bases and J by 1 base, and 8 bases separated the two germline ends. The CDR3 is CASSINRNNYGYTF. Written as DNA, the CDR3 is TGTGCCAGTAGTATAAACCGGAATAACTATGGCTACACCTTC.

The chain employs TRBV6-2 or TRBV6-3 and TRBJ2-6, with 8 bases fitting TRBD1. The germline V gene has CDR1 MNHEY and CDR2 SVGEGT. The V gene end was trimmed by 5 bases and the J gene end by 0 bases; junction bases not matched to a gene: 3. The CDR3 sequence is 16 residues long. The CDR3 nucleotides read TGTGCCAGCAGTAATGACAGGGGCTCTGGGGCCAACGTCCTGACTTTC. Its translation: CASSNDRGSGANVLTF.

This clonotype was seen ten or more times. This sequence joins TRBV24-1 and TRBJ1-5, with 10 bases that match TRBD1. Per germline, CDR1 KGHDR and CDR2 SFDVKD. J gave up 7 bases and V 5 bases, and 13 bases lay outside the gene matches. The CDR3 has 17 amino acids. As DNA, the CDR3 is TGTGCCACCAGTGGCCCACCGAGGACAGGGGGGAAACAGCCCCAGCATTTT. Translation: CATSGPPRTGGKQPQHF.

This clonotype was detected only a few times. V usage is TRBV4-1 and J usage is TRBJ1-1; D is uncertain. The CDR3 length is 13 residues. Germline V gene data show CDR1 as MGHRA and CDR2 as YSYEKL. Trimming took 4 bases from V and 5 from J, leaving 11 bases between them. CDR3 protein: CASSRVAQTEAFF. As DNA, the CDR3 is TGCGCCAGCAGCCGAGTAGCCCAGACTGAAGCTTTCTTT.

This clonotype came up a few times. The rearrangement uses TRBV5-1 and TRBJ1-3; 12 nucleotides agree with TRBD1. Germline loops: CDR1 SGHRS, CDR2 YFSETQ. This CDR3 spans 16 amino acids. Losses at the gene ends were 3 bases for V and 1 base for J; bases not matched to a gene: 2. In DNA form, the CDR3 reads TGCGCCAGCAGCTGGGGACAGGGGGCTTCTGGAAACACCATATATTTT. Its protein product is CASSWGQGASGNTIYF.

The sample holds many counts of this clonotype. The chain recombines TRBV9 with TRBJ1-6; no definite D call. Trimming removed 6 bases from V and 4 bases from J, with 14 bases in between. Germline loops: CDR1 SGDLS, CDR2 YYNGEE. This CDR3 contains 15 residues. CDR3 region: CASIAPRIYNSPLHF. Written as DNA, the CDR3 is TGTGCCAGCATAGCCCCCCGAATTTATAATTCACCCCTCCACTTT.

This clonotype was seen a handful of times. The V gene is TRBV7-2, the J gene TRBJ1-2, with 7 bases aligning to TRBD1. V gave up 1 base and J gave up 3 bases; unmatched junction bases: 8. The CDR3 covers 16 residues. Germline CDR1 reads SGHTA; CDR2 reads FQGNSA. This chain's CDR3 is CASSLGRQGTYYGYTF. DNA of the CDR3: TGTGCCAGCAGCTTAGGGAGACAGGGAACCTACTATGGCTACACCTTC.

This clonotype has at least ten counts. The chain employs TRBV2 and TRBJ2-7; 8 bases agree with TRBD1. V was pared by 5 bases and J by 2 bases, with 5 bases of the junction left unmatched. Germline CDR1 SNHLY, CDR2 FYNNEI. CDR3 length equals 14 residues. CDR3: CASSLTGVAYEQYF. CDR3 coding DNA: TGTGCCAGCAGTTTGACAGGGGTGGCCTACGAGCAGTACTTC.

This rearrangement joins TRBV10-3 to TRBJ1-3; TRBD1 agrees at 7 bases. The germline gives CDR1 ENHRY, CDR2 SYGVKD. The length of the CDR3 is 14 residues. Unmatched junction bases numbered 8, after V lost 10 bases and J lost 2 bases. CDR3 amino acids: CASGTGATGNTIYF. Written as DNA, the CDR3 is TGTGCCAGCGGAACAGGGGCGACTGGAAACACCATATATTTT.

The chain combines TRBV6-1 with TRBJ1-2; D unclear. Germline CDR1 is MNHNS and CDR2 is SASEGT. Deletions cut 7 bases from V and 4 bases from J, with 13 bases between. CDR3 length equals 13 residues. This chain's CDR3 is CASTTDFFYGYTF. The CDR3 nucleotides read TGTGCCAGCACCACCGATTTCTTCTATGGCTACACCTTC.

This clonotype came up many times. The chain links TRBV7-9 to TRBJ1-1, with 7 bases fitting TRBD1. Germline V gives CDR1 SEHNR, CDR2 FQNEAQ (reference sequence). This CDR3 region has 15 residues. With 2 bases clipped from V and 1 base from J, the junction kept 4 bases outside the gene matches. The CDR3 nucleotides read TGTGCCAGCAGCTTATATACAGGGGAGAACACTGAAGCTTTCTTT. Protein product: CASSLYTGENTEAFF.

This chain connects TRBV6-6 to TRBJ1-5; TRBD1 is a possible D gene (5 bases). The CDR3 has 14 residues. The V end lost 2 bases, the J end lost 13 bases, and 18 bases lay between the germline ends. Germline loops: CDR1 MNHNY, CDR2 SVGAGI (reference sequence). The CDR3 DNA is TGTGCCAGCAGTTACCCCGGACACCGGGACCAACAGCATTTT. It is translated as CASSYPGHRDQQHF.

This clonotype occurred a few times. V and J are TRBV2 and TRBJ1-2; 7 positions agree with TRBD1. CDR1 is SNHLY, CDR2 FYNNEI, per germline. The J segment lost 0 bases and the V segment lost 5 bases, leaving 9 bases of the junction unmatched. This CDR3 comprises 16 residues. The CDR3 is CASSSMDRPANYGYTF. The CDR3 nucleotides are TGTGCCAGCAGTTCTATGGACAGGCCAGCTAACTATGGCTACACCTTC. The whole variable domain, remainder taken from reference TRBV2 and TRBJ1-2, is EPEVTQTPSHQVTQMGQEVILRCVPISNHLYFYWYRQILGQKVEFLVSFYNNEISEKSEIFDDQFSVERPDGSNFTLKIRSTKLEDSAMYFCASSSMDRPANYGYTFGSGTRLTVV.

About this clonotype: The junction departs from germline at one end; a sequencing error may be responsible. This chain uses TRBV10-3 with TRBJ2-5, with D perhaps matching TRBD2 (6 bases). The V gene's germline CDR1 is ENHRY and CDR2 SYGVKD. The CDR3 covers 14 residues. DNA for the CDR3: TGTGCCAGCAGTGAGCACGGAGGGGTTCAGACCCAGTACTTC. It translates to CASSEHGGVQTQYF.

V gene TRBV18 combines with J gene TRBJ2-6; D is undetermined. V gave up 8 bases and J gave up 4 bases, with 9 bases separating them. There are 13 residues in the CDR3. Germline V lookup: CDR1 KGHSH, CDR2 LQKENI. The CDR3 region has the DNA TGTGCCAGCGAAAAGACAGGGGCCAACGTCCTGACTTTC. Translated: CASEKTGANVLTF.

In its sample, this clonotype was seen a few times. This chain connects TRBV12-3 or TRBV12-4 to TRBJ1-5; no reliable D call. The CDR3 spans 14 residues. V was cut by 3 bases and J by 1 base, with 7 bases left in between. CDR3 sequence reads: CASSLVESNQPQHF. CDR3 bases: TGTGCCAGCAGTTTGGTTGAGAGCAATCAGCCCCAGCATTTT.

This clonotype was seen many times. This rearrangement joins TRBV19 to TRBJ2-2; D ambiguous. CDR1 and CDR2 from the germline V gene are LNHDA and SQIVND (reference sequence). The CDR3 is made up of 13 amino acids. With 9 bases removed from V and 2 bases from J, the gap between germline ends came to 10 bases. In DNA, the CDR3 is TGTGCCAGCGGTGTCACCAACACCGGGGAGCTGTTTTTT. Its translation: CASGVTNTGELFF.